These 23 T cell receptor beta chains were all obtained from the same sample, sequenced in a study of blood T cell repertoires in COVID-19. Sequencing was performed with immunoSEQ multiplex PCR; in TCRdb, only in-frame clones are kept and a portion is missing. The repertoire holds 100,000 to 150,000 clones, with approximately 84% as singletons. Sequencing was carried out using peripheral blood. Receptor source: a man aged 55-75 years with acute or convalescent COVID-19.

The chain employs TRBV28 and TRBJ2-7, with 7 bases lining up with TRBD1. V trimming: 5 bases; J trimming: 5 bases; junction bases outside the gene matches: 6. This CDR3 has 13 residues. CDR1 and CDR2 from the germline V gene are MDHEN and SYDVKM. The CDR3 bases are TGTGCCAGCAGTGGCCAGGGGGTGAACGAGCAGTACTTC. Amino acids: CASSGQGVNEQYF. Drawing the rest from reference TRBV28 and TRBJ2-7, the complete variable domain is DVKVTQSSRYLVKRTGEKVFLECVQDMDHENMFWYRQDPGLGLRLIYFSYDVKMKEKGDIPEGYSVSREKKERFSLILESASTNQTSMYLCASSGQGVNEQYFGPGTRLTVT.

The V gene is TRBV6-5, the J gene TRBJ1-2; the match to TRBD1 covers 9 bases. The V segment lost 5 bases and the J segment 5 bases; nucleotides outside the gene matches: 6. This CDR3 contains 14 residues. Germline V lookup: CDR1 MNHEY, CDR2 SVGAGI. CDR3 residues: CASSPDRGRYGYTF. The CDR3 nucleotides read TGTGCCAGCAGTCCTGACAGGGGGAGGTATGGCTACACCTTC.

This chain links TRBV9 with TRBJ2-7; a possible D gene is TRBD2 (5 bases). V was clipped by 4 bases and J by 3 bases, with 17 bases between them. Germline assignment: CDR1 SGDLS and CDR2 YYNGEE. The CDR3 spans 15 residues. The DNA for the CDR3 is TGTGCCAGCAGCCCCAGCGCCCCGGGAAACTACGAGCAGTACTTC. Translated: CASSPSAPGNYEQYF.

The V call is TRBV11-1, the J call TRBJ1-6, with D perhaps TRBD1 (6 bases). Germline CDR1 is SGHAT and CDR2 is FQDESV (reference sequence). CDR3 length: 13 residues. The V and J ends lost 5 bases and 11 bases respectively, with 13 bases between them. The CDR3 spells CASSPGAGTPLHF. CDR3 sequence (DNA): TGTGCCAGCAGCCCAGGGGCCGGGACACCCCTCCACTTT.

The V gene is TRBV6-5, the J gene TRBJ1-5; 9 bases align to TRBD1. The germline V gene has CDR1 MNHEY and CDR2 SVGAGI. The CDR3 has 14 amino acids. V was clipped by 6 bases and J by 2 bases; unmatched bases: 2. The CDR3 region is CASRDRGGNQPQHF. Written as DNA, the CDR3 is TGTGCCAGCAGGGACAGGGGAGGCAATCAGCCCCAGCATTTT.

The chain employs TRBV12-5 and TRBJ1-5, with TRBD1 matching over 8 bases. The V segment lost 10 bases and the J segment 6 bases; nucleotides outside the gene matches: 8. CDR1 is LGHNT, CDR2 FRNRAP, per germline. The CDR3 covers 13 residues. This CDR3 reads CATGQGDGQPQHF. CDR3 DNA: TGTGCTACCGGACAGGGAGATGGTCAGCCCCAGCATTTT.

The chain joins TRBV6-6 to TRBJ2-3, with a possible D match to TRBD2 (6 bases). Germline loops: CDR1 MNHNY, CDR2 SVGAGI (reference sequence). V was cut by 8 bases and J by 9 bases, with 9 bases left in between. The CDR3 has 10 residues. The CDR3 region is CASLADTQYF. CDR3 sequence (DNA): TGTGCCAGCTTAGCGGACACGCAGTATTTT.

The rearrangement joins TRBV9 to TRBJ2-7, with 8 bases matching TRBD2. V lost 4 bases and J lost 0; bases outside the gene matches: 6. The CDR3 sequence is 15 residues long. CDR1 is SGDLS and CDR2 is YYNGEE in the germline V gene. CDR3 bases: TGTGCCAGCAGCCCTAGCGGGCAGACCTCCTACGAGCAGTACTTC. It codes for CASSPSGQTSYEQYF. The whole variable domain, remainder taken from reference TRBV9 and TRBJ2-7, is DSGVTQTPKHLITATGQRVTLRCSPRSGDLSVYWYQQSLDQGLQFLIQYYNGEERAKGNILERFSAQQFPDLHSELNLSSLELGDSALYFCASSPSGQTSYEQYFGPGTRLTVT.

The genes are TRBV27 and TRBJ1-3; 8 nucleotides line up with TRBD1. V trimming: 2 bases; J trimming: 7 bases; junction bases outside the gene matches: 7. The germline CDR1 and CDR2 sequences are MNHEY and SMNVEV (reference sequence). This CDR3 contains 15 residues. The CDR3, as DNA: TGTGCCAGCAGTTTAAATCGACAGGGGCATAACACCATATATTTT. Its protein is CASSLNRQGHNTIYF.

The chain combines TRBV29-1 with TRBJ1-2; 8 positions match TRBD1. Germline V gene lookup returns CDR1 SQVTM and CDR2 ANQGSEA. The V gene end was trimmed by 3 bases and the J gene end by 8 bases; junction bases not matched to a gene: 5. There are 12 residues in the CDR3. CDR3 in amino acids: CSVEAGGPGYTF. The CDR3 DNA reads TGCAGCGTTGAGGCAGGGGGCCCGGGCTACACCTTC.

The CDR3 sequence: CASSLGGENTEAFF. CDR3 nucleotide sequence: TGTGCCAGCAGCTTAGGAGGGGAGAACACTGAAGCTTTCTTT. The genes are TRBV13 and TRBJ1-1, with D possibly being TRBD1 (5 bases). The V gene's germline CDR1 is PRHDT and CDR2 FYEKMQ (reference sequence). This CDR3 region has 14 residues. Between the trimmed V and J ends, which lost 0 bases and 1 base, there was a span of 6 bases.

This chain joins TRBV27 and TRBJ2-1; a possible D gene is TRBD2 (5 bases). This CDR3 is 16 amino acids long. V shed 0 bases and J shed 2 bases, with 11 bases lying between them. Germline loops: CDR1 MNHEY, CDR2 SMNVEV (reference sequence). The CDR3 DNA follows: TGTGCCAGCAGTTTATCGAGGGCCCTTACCTACAATGAGCAGTTCTTC. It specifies CASSLSRALTYNEQFF.

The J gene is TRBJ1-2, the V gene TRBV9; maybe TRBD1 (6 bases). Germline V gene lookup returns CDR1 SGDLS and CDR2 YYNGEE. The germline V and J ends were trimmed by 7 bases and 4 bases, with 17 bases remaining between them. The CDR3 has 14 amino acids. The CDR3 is CASSPGGRGYGYTF. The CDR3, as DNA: TGTGCCAGCTCCCCGGGGGGGCGAGGCTATGGCTACACCTTC.

CDR3 amino acids: CASSILSETYNEQFF. CDR3 coding DNA: TGTGCCAGTAGTATACTTAGCGAGACCTACAATGAGCAGTTCTTC. The chain recombines TRBV19 with TRBJ2-1; weak D call: TRBD2 (5 bases). Germline CDR1 reads LNHDA; CDR2 reads SQIVND (reference sequence). The V gene lost 2 bases and the J gene lost 2 bases, with 10 bases spanning the gap. The CDR3 sequence is 15 residues long. The full variable domain, in which reference TRBV19 and TRBJ2-1 provide the parts outside the CDR3, is DGGITQSPKYLFRKEGQNVTLSCEQNLNHDAMYWYRQDPGQGLRLIYYSQIVNDFQKGDIAEGYSVSREKKESFPLTVTSAQKNPTAFYLCASSILSETYNEQFFGPGTRLTVL.

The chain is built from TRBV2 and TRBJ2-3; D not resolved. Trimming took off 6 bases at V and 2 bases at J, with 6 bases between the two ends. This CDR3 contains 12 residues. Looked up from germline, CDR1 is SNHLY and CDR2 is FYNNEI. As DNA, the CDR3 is TGTGCCAGCAGCTACGACACAGATACGCAGTATTTT. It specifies CASSYDTDTQYF.

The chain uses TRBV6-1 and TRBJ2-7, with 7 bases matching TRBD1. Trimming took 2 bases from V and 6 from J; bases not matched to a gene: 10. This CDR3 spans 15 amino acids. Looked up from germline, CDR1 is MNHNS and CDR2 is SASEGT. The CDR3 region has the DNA TGTGCCAGCAGTGAAAGGGGGCGCGGGTCCGGCGAGCAGTACTTC. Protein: CASSERGRGSGEQYF.

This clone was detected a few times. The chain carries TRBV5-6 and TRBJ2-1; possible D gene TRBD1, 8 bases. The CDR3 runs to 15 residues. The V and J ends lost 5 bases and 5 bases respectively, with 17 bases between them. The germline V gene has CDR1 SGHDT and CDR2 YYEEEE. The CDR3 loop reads CASRAGQVGDNEQFF. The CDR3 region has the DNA TGTGCCAGCAGAGCGGGACAGGTTGGTGACAATGAGCAGTTCTTC.

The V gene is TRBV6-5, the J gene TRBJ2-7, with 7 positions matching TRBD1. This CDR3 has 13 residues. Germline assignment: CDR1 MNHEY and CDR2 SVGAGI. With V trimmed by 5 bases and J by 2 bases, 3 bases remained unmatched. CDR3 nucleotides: TGTGCCAGCAGTCCCGGGACAGCCTACGAGCAGTACTTC. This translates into CASSPGTAYEQYF.

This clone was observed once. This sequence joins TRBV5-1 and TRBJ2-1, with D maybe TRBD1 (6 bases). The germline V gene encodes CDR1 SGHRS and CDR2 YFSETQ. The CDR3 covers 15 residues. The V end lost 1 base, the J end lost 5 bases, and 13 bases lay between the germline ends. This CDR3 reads CASSLNRAFNNEQFF. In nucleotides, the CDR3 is TGCGCCAGCAGCTTGAACAGGGCGTTCAACAATGAGCAGTTCTTC.

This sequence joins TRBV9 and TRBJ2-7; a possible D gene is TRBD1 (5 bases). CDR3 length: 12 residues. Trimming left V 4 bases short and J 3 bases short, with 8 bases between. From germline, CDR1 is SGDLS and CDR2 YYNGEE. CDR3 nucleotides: TGTGCCAGCAGCCCCGGACACTACGAGCAGTACTTC. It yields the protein CASSPGHYEQYF.

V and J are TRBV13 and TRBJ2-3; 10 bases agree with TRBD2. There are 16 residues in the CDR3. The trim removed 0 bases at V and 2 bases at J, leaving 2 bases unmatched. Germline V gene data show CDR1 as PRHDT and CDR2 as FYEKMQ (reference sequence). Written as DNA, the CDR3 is TGTGCCAGCAGCTTAGGACTAGCGGGACCCACAGATACGCAGTATTTT. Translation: CASSLGLAGPTDTQYF.

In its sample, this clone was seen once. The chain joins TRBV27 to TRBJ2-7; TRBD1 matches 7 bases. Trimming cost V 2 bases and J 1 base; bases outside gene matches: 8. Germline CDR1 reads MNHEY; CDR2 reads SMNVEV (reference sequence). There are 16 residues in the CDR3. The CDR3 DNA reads TGTGCCAGCAGTTTAATGACAGGGCAAGGTTCCTACGAGCAGTACTTC. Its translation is CASSLMTGQGSYEQYF.

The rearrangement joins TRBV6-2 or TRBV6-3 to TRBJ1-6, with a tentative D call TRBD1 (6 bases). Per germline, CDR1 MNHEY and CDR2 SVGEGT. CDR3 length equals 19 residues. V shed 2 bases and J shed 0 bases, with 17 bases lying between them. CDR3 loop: CASSYVPGARSSYNSPLHF. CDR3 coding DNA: TGTGCCAGCAGTTACGTTCCAGGGGCCAGGAGCTCCTATAATTCACCCCTCCACTTT.